The T cell receptor beta chain described here comes from a study of regulatory T cells in long-lasting Graves disease. CDR3 regions were amplified by Arm-PCR using iRepertoire HTBI primers to build TCR beta libraries. Under the authors' procedure: Identification yielded 55 to 75 TRBV and around 15 TRBJ segments across samples. TCRdb used MiXCR to reprocess the multiplex PCR reads, holding one entry per CDR3 protein. These V and J calls are TCRdb output, not the study's own analysis. The sample records 450,000 to 700,000 distinct CDR3 sequences, roughly 13% being singletons. This clonotype has ten or more counts. After removal of 4 bases from V and 2 bases from J, the junction contained 1 base not matched to a gene. The length of the CDR3 is 16 residues. The germline CDR1 and CDR2 sequences are MNHEY and SVGEGT. Stated time point: newly diagnosed GD, antithyroid drugs for less than 3 months. Scientists built the TCR library using RNA that was extracted from PBMCs.

The data were also submitted as part of a second study, on T cells in Graves' hyperthyroidism and ophthalmopathy. That publication notes: Those with hyperthyroidism were 18 to 65 years old, newly diagnosed, and ill for under 2 months. The HTBI primer set was used in a first-round RT-PCR of the TCR CDR3.

The TCR was taken from a man aged 30-40 years with Graves disease. V gene TRBV6-2 or TRBV6-3 combines with J gene TRBJ2-3, with 15 bases identical to TRBD2. The sample in question was peripheral blood mononuclear cells (PBMCs), obtained at new diagnosis, from a patient treated with antithyroid drugs. CDR3 protein: CASSWTSGRDTDTQYF. DNA for the CDR3: TGTGCCAGCAGTTGGACTAGCGGGAGGGACACAGATACGCAGTATTTT.